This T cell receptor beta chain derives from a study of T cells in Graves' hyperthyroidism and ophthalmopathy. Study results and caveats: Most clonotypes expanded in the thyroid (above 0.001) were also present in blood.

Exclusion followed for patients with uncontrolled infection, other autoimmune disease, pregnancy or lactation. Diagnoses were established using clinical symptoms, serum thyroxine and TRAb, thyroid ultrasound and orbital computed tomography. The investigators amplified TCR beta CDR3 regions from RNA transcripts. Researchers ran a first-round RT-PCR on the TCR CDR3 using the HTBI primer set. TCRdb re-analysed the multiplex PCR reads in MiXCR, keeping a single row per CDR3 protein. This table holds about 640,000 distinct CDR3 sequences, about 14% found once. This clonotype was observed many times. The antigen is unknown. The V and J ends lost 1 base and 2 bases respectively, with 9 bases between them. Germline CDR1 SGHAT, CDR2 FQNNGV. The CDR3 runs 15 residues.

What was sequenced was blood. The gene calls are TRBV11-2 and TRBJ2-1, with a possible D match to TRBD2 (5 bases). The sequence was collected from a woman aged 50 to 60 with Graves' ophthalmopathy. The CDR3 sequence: CASSLVSGTYNEQFF. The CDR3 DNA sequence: TGTGCCAGCAGCTTAGTATCGGGGACCTACAATGAGCAGTTCTTC.